This T cell receptor (beta chain) emerged from a study of cytomegalovirus exposure and HLA in healthy donors. The donors were part of the validation cohort, which consisted of about 120 subjects and was separate from the first cohort of 666 subjects. Clones were read by immunoSEQ multiplex PCR, and TCRdb kept only the in-frame ones, dropping some. Here the sample spans roughly 300,000 clones, approximately 88% being singletons. V lost 5 bases and J lost 4; bases outside the gene matches: 13. Germline CDR1 and CDR2: ENHRY and SYGVKD. The CDR3 runs 16 residues. This chain links TRBV10-3 with TRBJ2-7; 8 bases map to TRBD1. The origin of this receptor is a woman under 30 in good health and CMV-seronegative. The sample comprised PBMCs. CDR3 residues: CAISQKKDRDVYEQYF. The CDR3 bases are TGTGCCATCAGTCAAAAGAAGGACAGGGACGTATACGAGCAGTACTTC.